This TCR beta chain was identified during a study of blood T cell repertoires in COVID-19. Remarks on this clone: The sample contains more than one DNA sequence encoding this CDR3.

TCRdb's copy holds only in-frame clones and misses some; the assay was immunoSEQ multiplex PCR. In the table there are 270,000 or so clones, roughly 90% of which are singletons. Germline CDR1 and CDR2: SGHDT and YYEEEE. The germline V and J ends were trimmed by 2 bases and 0 bases, with 8 bases remaining between them. There are 14 residues in the CDR3. The sample comprised PBMCs or T cells enriched from blood (not recorded which). The TCR comes from a middle-aged man who had been exposed to COVID-19. The rearrangement uses TRBV5-6 and TRBJ2-5; perhaps TRBD1 as D (5 bases). The CDR3 here is CASSLDRYQETQYF. CDR3 sequence (DNA): TGTGCCAGCAGCTTAGACAGATACCAAGAGACCCAGTACTTC.